Below, 10 T cell receptor beta chains from the same sample are listed, as sequenced in a study of shared clonotypes between healthy human individuals. The data were produced by immunoSEQ multiplex PCR, yet TCRdb's version contains in-frame clones alone and is incomplete. The sample lists 1,400,000 or so clones, roughly 98.5% seen once, with approximately 0.4% in the top ten. Sequencing was performed on naive CD4+ T cells sorted from blood. The subset is: CD45RA+ positively selected. Source of these receptors: a man younger than 45 in good health.

This chain joins TRBV5-1 and TRBJ2-3; 8 bases match TRBD1. Trimming cost V 3 bases and J 1 base; bases outside gene matches: 4. CDR3 length equals 15 residues. Germline V gene lookup returns CDR1 SGHRS and CDR2 YFSETQ. CDR3 DNA sequence: TGCGCCAGCAGCTGGCCGACAGGGGGCACAGATACGCAGTATTTT. This codes for CASSWPTGGTDTQYF.

The J gene is TRBJ1-2, the V gene TRBV2; D remains ambiguous. This CDR3 has 12 amino acids. Trimming took off 3 bases at V and 5 bases at J, with 7 bases between the two ends. The V gene's germline CDR1 is SNHLY and CDR2 FYNNEI. The CDR3 region has the DNA TGTGCCAGCAGTGATGACGGATATGGCTACACCTTC. Translating gives CASSDDGYGYTF.

V is TRBV9 and J is TRBJ2-7; possibly TRBD1 for D (7 bases). V was shortened by 0 bases and J by 4 bases, with 14 bases between the two germline ends. CDR3 length equals 15 residues. The germline gives CDR1 SGDLS, CDR2 YYNGEE. The DNA of the CDR3 is TGTGCCAGCAGCGTAGCCGGAGGGGGCTTATACGAGCAGTACTTC. Its protein is CASSVAGGGLYEQYF.

The V call is TRBV7-2, the J call TRBJ2-5; no definite D call. The CDR3 length is 12 residues. Germline V gives CDR1 SGHTA, CDR2 FQGNSA. V lost 3 bases to trimming and J lost 5 bases, with 7 bases between them. The CDR3, as DNA: TGTGCCAGCAGCTTCGGGTTTGAGACCCAGTACTTC. Translated: CASSFGFETQYF.

The V gene is TRBV18, the J gene TRBJ2-1, with 13 bases lining up with TRBD2. Germline V gene sequence: CDR1 KGHSH, CDR2 LQKENI. The J segment lost 9 bases and the V segment lost 5 bases, leaving 13 bases of the junction unmatched. This CDR3 region has 17 residues. CDR3 loop: CASSSIGTSGTHGEQFF. As DNA, the CDR3 is TGTGCCAGCTCATCGATTGGGACTAGCGGGACCCACGGTGAGCAGTTCTTC.

The genes are TRBV19 and TRBJ2-7, with unresolved D. The CDR3 spans 11 residues. V lost 8 bases, J lost 0 bases, and 5 bases lay in between. Germline CDR1 and CDR2: LNHDA and SQIVND (reference sequence). This CDR3 is CASGFSYEQYF. Here the CDR3 DNA reads TGTGCCAGTGGGTTCTCCTACGAGCAGTACTTC. Combining the CDR3 with reference TRBV19 and TRBJ2-7 gives the whole variable domain DGGITQSPKYLFRKEGQNVTLSCEQNLNHDAMYWYRQDPGQGLRLIYYSQIVNDFQKGDIAEGYSVSREKKESFPLTVTSAQKNPTAFYLCASGFSYEQYFGPGTRLTVT.

The chain has TRBV19 and TRBJ2-1; 11 nucleotides align to TRBD2. The V gene's germline CDR1 is LNHDA and CDR2 SQIVND (reference sequence). The ends lost 5 bases at V and 2 bases at J; junction bases unmatched: 8. The CDR3 loop spans 17 amino acids. The chain's CDR3 is CASSALAGVGPYNEQFF. The CDR3 DNA reads as TGTGCCAGTAGTGCACTAGCGGGAGTCGGCCCCTACAATGAGCAGTTCTTC.

The genes are TRBV7-6 and TRBJ2-5; the D is unclear. The V gene's germline CDR1 is SGHVS and CDR2 FNYEAQ. Deletions cut 1 base from V and 4 bases from J, with 19 bases between. The CDR3 is 17 amino acids. CDR3 sequence reads: CASSLVYPTRGTETQYF. The CDR3 DNA reads TGTGCCAGCAGCTTAGTATATCCGACACGCGGCACAGAGACCCAGTACTTC.

The V and J genes are TRBV9 and TRBJ1-2, with D tentatively TRBD1 (6 bases). The V gene's germline CDR1 is SGDLS and CDR2 YYNGEE. Trimming shortened V by 4 bases and J by 1 base, and 14 bases separated the two germline ends. This CDR3 spans 15 amino acids. DNA of the CDR3: TGTGCCAGCAGCAAACTGGGGGGCGGTAACTATGGCTACACCTTC. As protein: CASSKLGGGNYGYTF.

The chain joins TRBV15 to TRBJ1-2; D remains ambiguous. The CDR3 is made up of 15 amino acids. V lost 5 bases and J lost 0, with 13 bases in between. Germline loops: CDR1 LNHNV, CDR2 YYDKDF (reference sequence). CDR3 loop: CATSGFRVANYGYTF. DNA of the CDR3: TGTGCCACCAGCGGCTTTAGGGTTGCTAACTATGGCTACACCTTC.